This T cell receptor beta chain emerged from a study of Ad26.COV2.S vaccination and SARS-CoV-2 variants. General study findings and limits: Placebo and vaccine recipients had non-spike TCR breadth that was similar. Analyses of TCR breadth and depth may have underestimated total T cell responses. Breadth, reportedly substantial, characterized the spike-specific CD8+ and CD4+ T cell responses after vaccination.

Using immunoSEQ multiplex PCR, the repertoire was profiled, and TCRdb retains in-frame clones only, with some absent. The sample gives 300,000 to 450,000 clones, just over 90% of which show up once; 3% to 4% is in the top ten. A note on this clone: Its matching antigen is unknown.

Germline CDR1 SEHNR, CDR2 FQNEAQ (reference sequence). The CDR3 sequence is 13 residues long. V lost 3 bases and J lost 3; bases outside the gene matches: 0. The receptor comes from a human donor who had recovered from COVID-19. The sequenced sample was peripheral blood, obtained after recovery from COVID-19. V gene TRBV7-9 combines with J gene TRBJ1-1; TRBD1 matches 8 bases. CDR3 in amino acids: CASSLTGDTEAFF. CDR3 nucleotide sequence: TGTGCCAGCAGCTTGACAGGGGACACTGAAGCTTTCTTT.